The rows below give T cell receptor beta chains drawn from one sample of a study of breast tumors, draining lymph nodes, adjacent tissues. TCRdb analysed the multiplex PCR reads with MiXCR anew, one entry per CDR3 protein. The data show about 230,000 distinct CDR3 sequences, with roughly 32% seen just once and roughly 1.3% held by the top ten. Sequencing was carried out using axillary lymph node tissue. Receptor source: a female donor with breast cancer. Some clones in this sample may be carry-over from other donors' samples. CDR3s include the opening cysteine and the closing phenylalanine or tryptophan. Each record gives: V gene, D gene, J gene, clone size, CDR3 DNA, CDR3 protein. A D gene is named only where the DNA matches it firmly. A row's size may be missing; if present it is once, few, many or a size class.

>TRBV10-3|.|TRBJ1-4|many
TGTGCCATCAGTGACGGCGGGGGGAGGGAAAAACTGTTTTTT
CAISDGGGREKLFF
>TRBV4-1|TRBD1|TRBJ2-3|.
TGCGCCAGCAGCCAAGTACAGACAGGGGGCCTAGATACGCAGTATTTT
CASSQVQTGGLDTQYF
>TRBV9|.|TRBJ2-5|.
TGTGCCAGCAGCGTAGAGGGAACTGGGGAGACCCAGTACTTC
CASSVEGTGETQYF
>TRBV12-5|.|TRBJ2-5|many
TGTGCTAGTGGTTTGGTAGGAGAGACCCAGTACTTC
CASGLVGETQYF
>TRBV5-6|.|TRBJ1-4|.
TGTGCCAGCAGCTTGGCCTGGGCTAATGAAAAACTGTTTTTT
CASSLAWANEKLFF
>TRBV7-8|TRBD2|TRBJ2-3|many
TGTGCCAGCAGCTTAGCGAGCGGGATTACAGATACGCAGTATTTT
CASSLASGITDTQYF
>TRBV14|.|TRBJ1-6|many
TGTGCCAGCAGCCAAGATCCTGGAAGAAAAAGTTCACCCCTCCACTTT
CASSQDPGRKSSPLHF
>TRBV3-1|TRBD2|TRBJ2-7|.
TGCGCCAGCAGCCTCGGACTAGCGAGCGCCTACGAGCAGTACTTC
CASSLGLASAYEQYF
>TRBV19|TRBD1|TRBJ1-2|many
TGTGCCAGTAGATACAGGGGCTATGGCTACACCTTC
CASRYRGYGYTF
>TRBV9|.|TRBJ2-5|.
TGTGCCAGCGTGAGAATAGCAGACCAAGAGACCCAGTACTTC
CASVRIADQETQYF
>TRBV7-2|.|TRBJ2-7|many
TGTGCCAGCAGCTTCGCCCATCCACGCTGGGGTTTTCAGCAGTACTTC
CASSFAHPRWGFQQYF
>TRBV6-1|.|TRBJ2-1|many
TGTGCCAGCACTAAGGGCTACAATGAGCAGTTCTTC
CASTKGYNEQFF
>TRBV14|TRBD1|TRBJ2-5|many
TGTGCCAGCAGCCGAACGATCGGACAGGGCCAAGAGACCCAGTACTTC
CASSRTIGQGQETQYF